The next 9 T cell receptor beta chains were all read from a single sample in a study of T cell changes during pregnancy in multiple sclerosis. The table came from immunoSEQ multiplex PCR; TCRdb's copy has only in-frame clones and leaves some out. The data show some 100,000 clones, 94% seen once. The material sequenced was peripheral blood, taken before pregnancy. The receptor set was obtained from a female donor with multiple sclerosis, enrolled in a pregnancy study.

The genes are TRBV7-6 and TRBJ1-5; maybe TRBD1 (5 bases). The CDR3 spans 13 residues. CDR1 SGHVS and CDR2 FNYEAQ come from the germline V gene. V was clipped by 3 bases and J by 5 bases, with 8 bases between them. The chain's CDR3 is CASSFRADQPQHF. CDR3 sequence (DNA): TGTGCCAGCAGCTTCAGGGCGGATCAGCCCCAGCATTTT.

This chain joins TRBV6-1 and TRBJ2-1, with a possible D match to TRBD1 (6 bases). Germline values: CDR1 MNHNS, CDR2 SASEGT. V was pared by 2 bases and J by 2 bases, with 10 bases between. The CDR3 contains 15 residues. The chain's CDR3 is CASSELRGAYNEQFF. As DNA, the CDR3 is TGTGCCAGCAGTGAACTCAGGGGTGCCTACAATGAGCAGTTCTTC.

This chain uses TRBV6-5 with TRBJ1-3; 8 positions agree with TRBD1. Unmatched junction bases numbered 5, after V lost 4 bases and J lost 0 bases. Germline V CDR1 and CDR2: MNHEY, SVGAGI. The length of the CDR3 is 16 residues. The CDR3 here is CASSFHRGGSGNTIYF. The CDR3, as DNA: TGTGCCAGCAGTTTCCACAGGGGGGGCTCTGGAAACACCATATATTTT.

The chain carries TRBV19 and TRBJ2-2; 7 bases fit TRBD2. The V gene's germline CDR1 is LNHDA and CDR2 SQIVND (reference sequence). The CDR3 contains 15 residues. The trim removed 6 bases at V and 7 bases at J, leaving 11 bases unmatched. CDR3 sequence: CASSHWGGSIGELFF. CDR3 sequence (DNA): TGTGCCAGTAGCCACTGGGGCGGGAGTATCGGGGAGCTGTTTTTT.

The rearrangement links TRBV10-1 to TRBJ2-2, with TRBD2 matching over 8 bases. The CDR3 totals 17 residues. Germline CDR1 reads WNHNN; CDR2 reads SYGVQD (reference sequence). The ends lost 3 bases at V and 3 bases at J; junction bases unmatched: 9. The CDR3 DNA reads TGCGCCAGCAGTGAAGGAGCGGGAGATTTTCACACCGGGGAGCTGTTTTTT. Translated: CASSEGAGDFHTGELFF.

The chain uses TRBV18 and TRBJ2-7, with 8 bases lining up with TRBD1. Germline V gives CDR1 KGHSH, CDR2 LQKENI. V lost 6 bases, J lost 2 bases, and 9 bases stayed unmatched. CDR3 length equals 15 residues. The CDR3 DNA sequence: TGTGCCAGCTCCAAGGTCCAGGGGGCCACCTACGAGCAGTACTTC. Translated: CASSKVQGATYEQYF.

V usage is TRBV7-3 and J usage is TRBJ2-6; 7 bases fit TRBD1. The CDR3 is made up of 17 amino acids. The V gene end was trimmed by 6 bases and the J gene end by 0 bases; junction bases not matched to a gene: 8. Per germline, CDR1 SGHTA and CDR2 FQGTGA. The CDR3 region is CASRLGDRSSGANVLTF. The CDR3 DNA reads TGTGCCAGCAGGTTAGGGGACAGAAGCTCTGGGGCCAACGTCCTGACTTTC.

The chain employs TRBV7-2 and TRBJ1-6; no clear D gene. This CDR3 comprises 12 residues. V lost 5 bases to trimming and J lost 16 bases, with 15 bases between them. The germline V gene has CDR1 SGHTA and CDR2 FQGNSA. Written as DNA, the CDR3 is TGTGCCAGCAGCGCTAGCGGTCCAAAGCTCCACTTT. Its translation: CASSASGPKLHF. The whole variable domain, filled in from reference TRBV7-2 and TRBJ1-6, reads GAGVSQSPSNKVTEKGKDVELRCDPISGHTALYWYRQSLGQGLEFLIYFQGNSAPDKSGLPSDRFSAERTGGSVSTLTIQRTQQEDSAVYLCASSASGPKLHFGNGTRLTVT.

The chain joins TRBV19 to TRBJ1-1; D is unresolved. Germline-derived CDR1 and CDR2 are LNHDA and SQIVND (reference sequence). V was shortened by 3 bases and J by 4 bases, with 15 bases between the two germline ends. CDR3 length: 15 amino acids. This CDR3 is CASSIILYSSTEAFF. The CDR3 DNA is TGTGCCAGTAGTATTATTTTGTACAGTTCCACTGAAGCTTTCTTT.